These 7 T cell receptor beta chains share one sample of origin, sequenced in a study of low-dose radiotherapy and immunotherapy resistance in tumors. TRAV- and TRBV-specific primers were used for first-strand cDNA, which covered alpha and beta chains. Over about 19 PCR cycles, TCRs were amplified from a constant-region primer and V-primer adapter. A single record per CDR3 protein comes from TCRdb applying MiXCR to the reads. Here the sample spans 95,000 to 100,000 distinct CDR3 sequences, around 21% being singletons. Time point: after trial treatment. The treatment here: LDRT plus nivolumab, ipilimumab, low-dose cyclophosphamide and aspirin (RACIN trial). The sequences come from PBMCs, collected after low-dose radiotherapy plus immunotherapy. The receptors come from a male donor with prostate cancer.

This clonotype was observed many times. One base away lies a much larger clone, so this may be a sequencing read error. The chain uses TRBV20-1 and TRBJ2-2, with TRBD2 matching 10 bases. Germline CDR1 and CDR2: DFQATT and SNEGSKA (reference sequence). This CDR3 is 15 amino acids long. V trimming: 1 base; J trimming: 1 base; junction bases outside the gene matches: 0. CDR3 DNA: TGCAGTGCTAGAGGACTAGCGGGGAACACCGGGGAGCTGTTTTTT. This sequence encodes CSARGLAGNTGELFF.

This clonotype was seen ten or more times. The CDR3: CASSQAVLAYEQFF. The DNA for the CDR3 is TGCGCCAGCAGCCAGGCCGTACTAGCTTATGAGCAGTTCTTC. The chain links TRBV4-1 to TRBJ2-1, with D perhaps TRBD2 (6 bases). CDR1 MGHRA and CDR2 YSYEKL come from the germline V gene. V lost 3 bases to trimming and J lost 8 bases, with 14 bases between them. This CDR3 contains 14 residues.

CDR3 in amino acids: CASSRTSYEQYF. Here the CDR3 DNA reads TGTGCCAGCAGCCGGACCTCCTACGAGCAGTACTTC. The chain uses TRBV7-9 and TRBJ2-7, with D unclear. Looked up from germline, CDR1 is SEHNR and CDR2 is FQNEAQ (reference sequence). Trimming cost V 5 bases and J 0 bases, with 5 bases left between them. The CDR3 totals 12 residues.

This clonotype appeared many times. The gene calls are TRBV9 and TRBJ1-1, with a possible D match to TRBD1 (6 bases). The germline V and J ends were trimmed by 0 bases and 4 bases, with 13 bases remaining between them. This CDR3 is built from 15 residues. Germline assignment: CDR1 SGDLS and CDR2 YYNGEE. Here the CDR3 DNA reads TGTGCCAGCAGCGTAGAAGGGGGAGTCGGCACTGAAGCTTTCTTT. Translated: CASSVEGGVGTEAFF.

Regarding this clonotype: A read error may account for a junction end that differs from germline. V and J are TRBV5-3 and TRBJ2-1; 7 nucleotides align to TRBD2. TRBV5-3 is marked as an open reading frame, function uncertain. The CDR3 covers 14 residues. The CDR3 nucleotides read TGTGCCAGCAGCTTGGTAACTAGCGAAAATGAGCAGTTCTTC. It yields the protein CASSLVTSENEQFF.

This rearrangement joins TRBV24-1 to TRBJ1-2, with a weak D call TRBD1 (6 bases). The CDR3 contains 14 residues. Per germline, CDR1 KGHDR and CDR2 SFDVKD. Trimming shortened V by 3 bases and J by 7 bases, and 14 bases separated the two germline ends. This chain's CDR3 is CATSDPTGSFGYTF. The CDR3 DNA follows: TGTGCCACCAGTGATCCCACAGGGAGCTTTGGCTACACCTTC.

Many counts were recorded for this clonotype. The CDR3 is CASTSGLDEQFF. The CDR3 DNA reads as TGTGCCAGCACGTCCGGTCTTGATGAGCAGTTCTTC. The chain employs TRBV6-6 and TRBJ2-1; D not resolved. This CDR3 comprises 12 residues. Looked up from germline, CDR1 is MNHNY and CDR2 is SVGAGI (reference sequence). V lost 7 bases, J lost 8 bases, and 12 bases lay in between.